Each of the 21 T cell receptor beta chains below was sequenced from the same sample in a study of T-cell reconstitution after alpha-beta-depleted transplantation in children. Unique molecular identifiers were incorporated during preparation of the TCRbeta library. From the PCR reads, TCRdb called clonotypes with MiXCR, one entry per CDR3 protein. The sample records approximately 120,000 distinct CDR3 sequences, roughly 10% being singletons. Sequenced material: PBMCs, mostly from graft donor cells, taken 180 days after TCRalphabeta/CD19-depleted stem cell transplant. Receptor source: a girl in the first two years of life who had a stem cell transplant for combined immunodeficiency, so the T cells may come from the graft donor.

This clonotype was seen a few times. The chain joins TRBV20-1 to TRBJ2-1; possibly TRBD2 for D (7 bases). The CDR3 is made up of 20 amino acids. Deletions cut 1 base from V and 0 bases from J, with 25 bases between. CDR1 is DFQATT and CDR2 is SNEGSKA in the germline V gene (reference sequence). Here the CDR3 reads CSARGFKLGGGGSSYNEQFF. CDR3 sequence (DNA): TGCAGTGCTAGAGGGTTCAAGTTGGGGGGGGGCGGGAGCTCCTACAATGAGCAGTTCTTC.

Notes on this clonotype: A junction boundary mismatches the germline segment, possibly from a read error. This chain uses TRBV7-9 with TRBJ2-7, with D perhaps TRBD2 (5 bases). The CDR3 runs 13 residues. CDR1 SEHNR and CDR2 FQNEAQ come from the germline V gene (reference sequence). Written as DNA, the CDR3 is TGTGCCAGCAGCTTACGGGAAGCCTACGAGCAGAACTTC. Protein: CASSLREAYEQNF.

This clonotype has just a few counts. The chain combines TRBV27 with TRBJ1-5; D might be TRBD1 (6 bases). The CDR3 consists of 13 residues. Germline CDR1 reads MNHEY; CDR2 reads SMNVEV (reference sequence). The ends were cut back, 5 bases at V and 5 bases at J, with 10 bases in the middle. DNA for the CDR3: TGTGCCAGCAGTAAGGGGGGAGATCAGCCCCAGCATTTT. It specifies CASSKGGDQPQHF.

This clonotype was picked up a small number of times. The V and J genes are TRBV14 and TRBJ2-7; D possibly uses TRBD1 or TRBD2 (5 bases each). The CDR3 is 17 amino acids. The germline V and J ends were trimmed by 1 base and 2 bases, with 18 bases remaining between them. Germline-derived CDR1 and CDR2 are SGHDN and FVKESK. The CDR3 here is CASSQGLTFRGPYEQYF. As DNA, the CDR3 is TGTGCCAGCAGCCAAGGGCTTACCTTTCGGGGCCCCTACGAGCAGTACTTC. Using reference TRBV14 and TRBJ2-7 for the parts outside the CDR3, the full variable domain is EAGVTQFPSHSVIEKGQTVTLRCDPISGHDNLYWYRRVMGKEIKFLLHFVKESKQDESGMPNNRFLAERTGGTYSTLKVQPAELEDSGVYFCASSQGLTFRGPYEQYFGPGTRLTVT.

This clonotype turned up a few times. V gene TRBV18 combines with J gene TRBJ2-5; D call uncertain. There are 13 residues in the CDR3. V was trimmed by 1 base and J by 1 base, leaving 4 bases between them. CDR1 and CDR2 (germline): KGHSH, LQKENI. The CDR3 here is CASSPLTQETQYF. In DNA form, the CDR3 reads TGTGCCAGCTCACCACTAACCCAAGAGACCCAGTACTTC.

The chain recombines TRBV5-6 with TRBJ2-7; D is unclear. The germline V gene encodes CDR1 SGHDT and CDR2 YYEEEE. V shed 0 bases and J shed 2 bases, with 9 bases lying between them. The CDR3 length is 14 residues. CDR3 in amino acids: CASSLVHPTYEQYF. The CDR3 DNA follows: TGTGCCAGCAGCTTGGTACACCCAACCTACGAGCAGTACTTC.

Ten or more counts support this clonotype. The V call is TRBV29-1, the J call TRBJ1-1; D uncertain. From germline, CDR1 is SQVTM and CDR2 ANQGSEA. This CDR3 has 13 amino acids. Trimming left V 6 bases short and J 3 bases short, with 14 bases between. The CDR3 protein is CSVTLYSYTEAFF. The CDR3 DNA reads TGCAGCGTCACCCTATACAGTTACACTGAAGCTTTCTTT.

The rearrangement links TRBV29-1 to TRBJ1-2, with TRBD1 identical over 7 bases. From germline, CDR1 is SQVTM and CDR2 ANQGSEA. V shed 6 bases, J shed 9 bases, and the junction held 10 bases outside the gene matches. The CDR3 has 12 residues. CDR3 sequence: CSVVQGSASYTF. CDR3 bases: TGCAGCGTAGTACAGGGGTCGGCGAGCTACACCTTC.

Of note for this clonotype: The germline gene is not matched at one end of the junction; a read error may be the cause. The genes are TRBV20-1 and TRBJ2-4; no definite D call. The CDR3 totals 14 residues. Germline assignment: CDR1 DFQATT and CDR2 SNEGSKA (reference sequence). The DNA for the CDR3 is TGCAGTGCTACCTTTGGCAGGTCCAAAAACCTTCAGTACTTC. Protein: CSATFGRSKNLQYF.

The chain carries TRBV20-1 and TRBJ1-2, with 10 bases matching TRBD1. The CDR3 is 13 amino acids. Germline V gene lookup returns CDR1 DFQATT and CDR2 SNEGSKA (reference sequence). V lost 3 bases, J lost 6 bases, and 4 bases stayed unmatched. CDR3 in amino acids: CSARLTGGNGYTF. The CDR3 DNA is TGCAGTGCTAGGCTGACAGGGGGCAATGGCTACACCTTC.

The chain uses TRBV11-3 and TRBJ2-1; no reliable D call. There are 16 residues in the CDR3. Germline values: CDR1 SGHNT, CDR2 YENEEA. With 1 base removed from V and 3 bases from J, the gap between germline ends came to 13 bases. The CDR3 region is CASSLGFLPIYNEQFF. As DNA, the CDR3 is TGTGCCAGCAGCTTAGGATTTCTGCCCATCTACAATGAGCAGTTCTTC.

The CDR3 nucleotides are TGTGCCAGCACCCGGGGACAGGGGAATTCACCCCTCCACTTT. Its translation: CASTRGQGNSPLHF. The V and J genes are TRBV6-1 and TRBJ1-6, with TRBD1 matching 10 bases. The V and J ends lost 7 bases and 7 bases, in that order; junction bases with no gene match: 4. There are 14 residues in the CDR3. Germline V lookup: CDR1 MNHNS, CDR2 SASEGT.

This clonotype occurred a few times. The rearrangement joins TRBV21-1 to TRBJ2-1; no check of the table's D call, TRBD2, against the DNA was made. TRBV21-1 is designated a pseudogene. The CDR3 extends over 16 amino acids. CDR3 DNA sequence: TGTGCCAGCAGCAAAGCTGGTCTAGCGGGAAACAATGAGCAGTTCTTC. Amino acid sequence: CASSKAGLAGNNEQFF.

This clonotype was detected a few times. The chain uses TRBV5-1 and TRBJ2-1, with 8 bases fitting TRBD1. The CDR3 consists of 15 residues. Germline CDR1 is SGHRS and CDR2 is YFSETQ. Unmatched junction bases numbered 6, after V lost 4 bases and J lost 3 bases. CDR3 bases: TGCGCCAGCAGCCGGGGGACAGGACGCTACAATGAGCAGTTCTTC. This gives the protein CASSRGTGRYNEQFF.

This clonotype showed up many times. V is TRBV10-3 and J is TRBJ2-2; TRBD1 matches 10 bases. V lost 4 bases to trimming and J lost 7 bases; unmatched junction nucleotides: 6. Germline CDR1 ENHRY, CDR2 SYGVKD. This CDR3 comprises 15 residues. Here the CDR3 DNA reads TGTGCCATCAGTGGACAGGGGGCGCCTCACGGGGAGCTGTTTTTT. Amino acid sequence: CAISGQGAPHGELFF.

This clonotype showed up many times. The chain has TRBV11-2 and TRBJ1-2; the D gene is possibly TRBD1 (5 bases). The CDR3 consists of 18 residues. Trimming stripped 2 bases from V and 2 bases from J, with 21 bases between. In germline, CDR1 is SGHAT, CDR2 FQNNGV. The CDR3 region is CASSLHGTYVPFNYGYTF. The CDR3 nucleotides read TGTGCCAGCAGCTTACACGGGACGTATGTCCCGTTCAACTATGGCTACACCTTC.

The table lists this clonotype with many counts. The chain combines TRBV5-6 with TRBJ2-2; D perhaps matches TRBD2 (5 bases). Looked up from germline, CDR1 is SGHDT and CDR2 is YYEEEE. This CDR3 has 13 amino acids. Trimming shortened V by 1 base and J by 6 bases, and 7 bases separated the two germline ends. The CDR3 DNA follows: TGTGCCAGCAGCTTGACTAGAGCCGGGGAGCTGTTTTTT. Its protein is CASSLTRAGELFF.

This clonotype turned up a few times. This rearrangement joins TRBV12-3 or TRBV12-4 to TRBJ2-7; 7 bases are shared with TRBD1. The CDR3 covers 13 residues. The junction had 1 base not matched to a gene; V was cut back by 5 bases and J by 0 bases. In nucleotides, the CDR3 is TGTGCCAGCAGTGGGACAGACTCCTACGAGCAGTACTTC. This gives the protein CASSGTDSYEQYF.

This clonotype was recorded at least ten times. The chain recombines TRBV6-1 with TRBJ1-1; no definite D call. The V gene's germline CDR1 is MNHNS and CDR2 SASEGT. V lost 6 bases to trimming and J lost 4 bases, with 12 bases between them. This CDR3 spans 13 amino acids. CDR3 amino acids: CASRPLSRTEAFF. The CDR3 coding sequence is TGTGCCAGCAGGCCCCTCTCACGCACTGAAGCTTTCTTT.

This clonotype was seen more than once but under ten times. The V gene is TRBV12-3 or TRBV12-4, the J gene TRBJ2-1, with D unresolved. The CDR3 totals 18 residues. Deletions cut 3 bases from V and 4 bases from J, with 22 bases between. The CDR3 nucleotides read TGTGCCAGCAGTTTGGCTCTCCAACAGATCGCCCGATACAATGAGCAGTTCTTC. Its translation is CASSLALQQIARYNEQFF.

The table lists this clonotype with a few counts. The CDR3 nucleotides are TGCAGTGCTAGAGTGGGGACAGTAGCCACCGGGGAGCTGTTTTTT. Translated, it gives CSARVGTVATGELFF. J is TRBJ2-2 and V is TRBV20-1, with 7 bases aligning to TRBD1. The V gene end was trimmed by 1 base and the J gene end by 4 bases; junction bases not matched to a gene: 6. The CDR3 runs 15 residues. CDR1 and CDR2 from the germline V gene are DFQATT and SNEGSKA (reference sequence).